One sample yielded the 20 T cell receptor beta chains listed below, sequenced in a study of PD-1 blockade in classical Hodgkin lymphoma. Profiling relied on immunoSEQ multiplex PCR, and the TCRdb table lists in-frame clones only, not all of them. The sample holds about 36,000 clones, about 70% seen once. Every patient was affected by relapse after autologous stem cell transplantation, while exposure to brentuximab vedotin was not uniform. Sequencing used peripheral blood mononuclear cells (PBMCs), obtained before the second cycle of nivolumab. The source of these receptors is a human donor with classical Hodgkin lymphoma.

The V gene is TRBV9, the J gene TRBJ1-5, with 10 bases aligning to TRBD1. CDR1 and CDR2 from the germline V gene are SGDLS and YYNGEE. This CDR3 region has 15 residues. After removal of 1 base from V and 6 bases from J, the junction contained 4 bases not matched to a gene. CDR3: CASSVSGTGVQPQHF. In nucleotides, the CDR3 is TGTGCCAGCAGCGTAAGCGGGACAGGGGTTCAGCCCCAGCATTTT. Together with reference TRBV9 and TRBJ1-5, the CDR3 gives the full variable domain: DSGVTQTPKHLITATGQRVTLRCSPRSGDLSVYWYQQSLDQGLQFLIQYYNGEERAKGNILERFSAQQFPDLHSELNLSSLELGDSALYFCASSVSGTGVQPQHFGDGTRLSIL.

By frequency in the sample, this clone is medium-sized. V is TRBV7-9 and J is TRBJ2-1; a possible D gene is TRBD2 (6 bases). Germline CDR1 SEHNR, CDR2 FQNEAQ (reference sequence). This CDR3 region has 14 residues. The V gene lost 5 bases and the J gene lost 1 base, with 9 bases spanning the gap. This chain's CDR3 is CASSRRESYNEQFF. CDR3 DNA sequence: TGTGCCAGCAGCAGGAGGGAATCCTACAATGAGCAGTTCTTC.

The V call is TRBV4-1, the J call TRBJ2-1; D is ambiguous. CDR1 MGHRA and CDR2 YSYEKL come from the germline V gene. CDR3 length: 16 residues. V dropped 0 bases and J dropped 2 bases, with 11 bases sitting between them. The chain's CDR3 is CASSQEEALTYNEQFF. CDR3 DNA: TGCGCCAGCAGCCAAGAAGAAGCGCTCACCTACAATGAGCAGTTCTTC.

The chain joins TRBV28 to TRBJ2-7; 11 nucleotides align to TRBD1. V trimming: 6 bases; J trimming: 5 bases; junction bases outside the gene matches: 9. Germline CDR1 is MDHEN and CDR2 is SYDVKM. CDR3 length: 15 residues. The CDR3, as DNA: TGTGCCAGCAGCTCCGGGACAGGGGGTAGAAACGAGCAGTACTTC. Amino acids: CASSSGTGGRNEQYF.

This clone was counted once. This chain connects TRBV9 to TRBJ2-5; 7 positions match TRBD1. Germline-derived CDR1 and CDR2 are SGDLS and YYNGEE. The trim removed 0 bases at V and 5 bases at J, leaving 13 bases unmatched. This CDR3 region has 17 residues. CDR3 nucleotide sequence: TGTGCCAGCAGCGTAGGGGCAGGGGGATCTGTTTTGGAGACCCAGTACTTC. Residues: CASSVGAGGSVLETQYF. Full variable domain (rest looked up from reference TRBV9 and TRBJ2-5): DSGVTQTPKHLITATGQRVTLRCSPRSGDLSVYWYQQSLDQGLQFLIQYYNGEERAKGNILERFSAQQFPDLHSELNLSSLELGDSALYFCASSVGAGGSVLETQYFGPGTRLLVL.

The chain combines TRBV4-2 with TRBJ2-5, with a weak D call TRBD1 (6 bases). V gave up 4 bases and J gave up 5 bases, with 20 bases separating them. The CDR3 sequence is 16 residues long. From germline, CDR1 is LGHNA and CDR2 YNFKEQ. The CDR3 sequence is CASSPGSQGTRETQYF. CDR3 coding DNA: TGTGCCAGCAGCCCGGGGAGTCAGGGGACAAGGGAGACCCAGTACTTC.

This clone was counted once. The rearrangement uses TRBV7-8 and TRBJ2-2, with D possibly being TRBD2 (5 bases). V lost 3 bases and J lost 5, with 10 bases in between. CDR1 is SGHVS and CDR2 is FQNEAQ in the germline V gene. The CDR3 consists of 14 residues. The CDR3 protein is CASSFRGRTGELFF. The CDR3 DNA follows: TGTGCCAGCAGCTTTCGGGGAAGGACCGGGGAGCTGTTTTTT.

This clone has only one observation. This rearrangement joins TRBV2 to TRBJ1-5; TRBD1 matches at 7 bases. J lost 4 bases, V lost 6 bases, and 9 bases had no gene match. The V gene's germline CDR1 is SNHLY and CDR2 FYNNEI. The CDR3 covers 15 residues. The DNA of the CDR3 is TGTGCCAGCAGACCAGATGGACAGGCTAATCAGCCCCAGCATTTT. This codes for CASRPDGQANQPQHF.

The V gene is TRBV5-1, the J gene TRBJ2-1, with 8 bases matching TRBD2. The V gene's germline CDR1 is SGHRS and CDR2 YFSETQ. The CDR3 runs to 15 residues. The junction had 10 bases not matched to a gene; V was cut back by 4 bases and J by 7 bases. CDR3 sequence reads: CASSRNAGGFNEQFF. The CDR3 DNA sequence: TGCGCCAGCAGCAGGAATGCGGGAGGTTTTAATGAGCAGTTCTTC.

V gene TRBV7-2 combines with J gene TRBJ2-3; the match to TRBD2 covers 15 bases. Germline V gene data show CDR1 as SGHTA and CDR2 as FQGNSA. J was trimmed by 4 bases and V by 5 bases; bases with no gene match: 7. The CDR3 has 17 residues. CDR3 in DNA: TGTGCCAGCAGCCCCCGGACTAGCGGGGGGGCCTCAGATACGCAGTATTTT. This translates into CASSPRTSGGASDTQYF.

As for this clone: Compared with germline, one end of the junction differs, possibly owing to a read error. The V call is TRBV7-3, the J call TRBJ2-2; TRBD1 agrees at 7 bases. The CDR3 spans 16 residues. CDR1 is SGHTA, CDR2 FQGTGA, per germline. The chain's CDR3 is CASSITPRQGPGELFF. The DNA for the CDR3 is TGTGCCAGCAGCATAACCCCCAGACAGGGCCCCGGGGAGCTGTTTTTT.

The rearrangement uses TRBV7-8 and TRBJ2-2, with 13 bases that match TRBD2. In germline, CDR1 is SGHVS, CDR2 FQNEAQ. This CDR3 contains 17 residues. Unmatched junction bases numbered 10, after V lost 5 bases and J lost 7 bases. The CDR3 DNA reads as TGTGCCAGCAGCCACCGGACTAGCGGGAGAAGTGGCGGGGAGCTGTTTTTT. Its translation: CASSHRTSGRSGGELFF. Together with reference TRBV7-8 and TRBJ2-2, the CDR3 gives the full variable domain: GAGVSQSPRYKVAKRGQDVALRCDPISGHVSLFWYQQALGQGPEFLTYFQNEAQLDKSGLPSDRFFAERPEGSVSTLKIQRTQQEDSAVYLCASSHRTSGRSGGELFFGEGSRLTVL.

CDR3 residues: CASGGSYNSPLHF. As DNA, the CDR3 is TGTGCCAGCGGTGGTAGCTATAATTCACCCCTCCACTTT. The chain links TRBV11-3 to TRBJ1-6; no clear D gene. The length of the CDR3 is 13 residues. The germline gives CDR1 SGHNT, CDR2 YENEEA. Trimming pared 8 bases from V and 3 bases from J, leaving 8 bases between.

This rearrangement joins TRBV2 to TRBJ2-5; the match to TRBD1 covers 8 bases. Trimming at V came to 7 bases and at J to 5 bases, leaving 12 bases not matched to a gene. This CDR3 is built from 15 residues. The germline gives CDR1 SNHLY, CDR2 FYNNEI. This CDR3 is CASTQGRGPGETQYF. CDR3 sequence (DNA): TGTGCCAGCACCCAAGGCAGGGGGCCGGGGGAGACCCAGTACTTC.

CDR3: CASSPDFWGRELFF. The CDR3 coding sequence is TGTGCCAGCAGCCCAGACTTTTGGGGGCGGGAGCTGTTTTTT. This chain joins TRBV11-3 and TRBJ2-2; a weak D match, TRBD1 (6 bases). V lost 5 bases and J lost 9, with 16 bases in between. Germline V gene sequence: CDR1 SGHNT, CDR2 YENEEA. CDR3 length: 14 amino acids.

In this sample, this clone turned up a few times. The V call is TRBV7-6, the J call TRBJ2-7; the match to TRBD2 covers 12 bases. Trimming cost V 5 bases and J 3 bases; bases outside gene matches: 5. CDR3 length equals 15 residues. Germline V gene data show CDR1 as SGHVS and CDR2 as FNYEAQ. In DNA, the CDR3 is TGTGCCAGCAGCGCCCGGACTAGCGGGATCTACGAGCAGTACTTC. This codes for CASSARTSGIYEQYF.

This clone was picked up a small number of times. The V and J genes are TRBV2 and TRBJ1-2; D not certain. This CDR3 is built from 11 residues. The germline gives CDR1 SNHLY, CDR2 FYNNEI. V dropped 4 bases and J dropped 8 bases, with 8 bases sitting between them. As DNA, the CDR3 is TGTGCCAGCAGTGTTGGGGAGGGCTACACCTTC. This translates into CASSVGEGYTF.

This clone has only one observation. The chain uses TRBV6-5 and TRBJ1-2, with D tentatively TRBD1 (5 bases). The CDR3 extends over 14 amino acids. V lost 1 base to trimming and J lost 4 bases, with 10 bases between them. In germline, CDR1 is MNHEY, CDR2 SVGAGI. CDR3 sequence reads: CASSYLGQGYGYTF. DNA for the CDR3: TGTGCCAGCAGTTACTTGGGTCAGGGCTATGGCTACACCTTC.

V is TRBV5-8 and J is TRBJ2-3, with D perhaps TRBD1 or TRBD2 (5 bases each). The germline gives CDR1 SGHTS, CDR2 YDEGEE. The CDR3 is 15 residues long. The germline V and J ends were trimmed by 2 bases and 1 base, with 11 bases remaining between them. CDR3 sequence (DNA): TGTGCCAGCAGCTTCCGGGAAGGGGGCACAGATACGCAGTATTTT. Amino acid sequence: CASSFREGGTDTQYF.

The chain carries TRBV7-2 and TRBJ2-2; unclear D gene. The ends were cut back, 3 bases at V and 6 bases at J, with 11 bases in the middle. CDR3 length: 14 amino acids. In germline, CDR1 is SGHTA, CDR2 FQGNSA. The CDR3 nucleotides read TGTGCCAGCAGCTTCGGGCTACGGCCCGGGGAGCTGTTTTTT. This translates into CASSFGLRPGELFF.